The source of this T cell receptor (beta chain) is a study of shared clonotypes between healthy human individuals. This clone was seen once. Its antigen is currently unknown. Germline CDR1 is LGHNT and CDR2 is FRNRAP. J gave up 1 base and V 6 bases, and 14 bases lay outside the gene matches. This CDR3 is 17 amino acids long. Data came from immunoSEQ multiplex PCR; TCRdb stores just in-frame clones and leaves some out. The sample yields 2 million or so clones, about 95% seen once. Naive CD8 populations comprised CD45RO-negative cells positively selected for CCR7, excluding terminally differentiated effector memory CD45RA+ cells. Broader study findings: Estimated richness was generally greater in naive than memory subsets. Donor scarcity curtailed the genetic and exposure-history diversity represented herein.

This sequence originates from a man aged 18 to 29 in good health. The chain employs TRBV12-5 and TRBJ2-7, with 8 bases lining up with TRBD1. The sample taken for sequencing was naive CD8+ T cells sorted from blood. For the CDR3, the DNA is TGTGCTAGTGGCCAGGGCAAGGGACAGGCCTCGTCCTACGAGCAGTACTTC. It codes for CASGQGKGQASSYEQYF.